Sequencing of this T cell receptor (beta chain) was carried out in a study of CDR3 diversity in severe acne. TCRdb re-derived calls from the PCR reads in MiXCR, one entry per CDR3 protein. Of approximately 77,000 distinct CDR3 sequences detected, 49% appear once; the ten largest clones hold more than 9%. Sequenced input: blood. The receptor was derived from a male donor with severe acne vulgaris.

The CDR3 loop reads CASSPARSGSRYTF. The CDR3, as DNA: TGTGCCAGTAGCCCCGCTCGGTCGGGCTCGCGCTACACCTTC. The chain employs TRBV19 and TRBJ1-2; D remains unclear. This CDR3 contains 14 residues. Germline CDR1 LNHDA, CDR2 SQIVND (reference sequence). V was cut by 6 bases and J by 9 bases, with 20 bases left in between.